This section outlines one T cell receptor beta chain sequence together with its context. As yet, its antigen is unknown. This entry is derived from a study of beta chain features in type 1 diabetes. Findings and limits, study-wide: All four CD4+ subsets of Type 1 diabetes patients contained TCRB CDR3s that were moderately but significantly shorter. In type 1 diabetes patients, VDJ junctions had fewer insertions; deletions at these junctions were more frequent.

Since all of the isolated RNA was reverse transcribed, expressed TCRB transcripts were what got sequenced. Roughly 3.6 million reads per sample were averaged for naive, central memory and regulatory samples. Profiling relied on immunoSEQ multiplex PCR, and the TCRdb table lists in-frame clones only, not all of them. There are over 600,000 clones in the sample; over 10% occur only once, and over 0.1% lies in the top ten. CDR1 LGHNA and CDR2 YNFKEQ come from the germline V gene. V lost 1 base, J lost 6 bases, and 13 bases lay in between. The CDR3 has 15 residues. The V and J genes are TRBV4-2 and TRBJ1-5; D not certain. The clonotype was recovered from a young man with type 1 diabetes. The material sequenced was naive CD4+ T cells from blood. The CDR3 DNA reads TGTGCCAGCAGCCAAGGGGAGGACCCGCGTCAGCCCCAGCATTTT. Encoded protein: CASSQGEDPRQPQHF.